This TCR beta chain came from a study of regulatory T cells in long-lasting Graves disease. Time point defined: persistent/refractory GD, antithyroid drugs over 5 years with positive TRAb. PBMC RNA was the source of the TCR library. EDTA tubes received roughly 9 milliliters of collected peripheral blood. The ends were cut back, 3 bases at V and 2 bases at J, with 7 bases in the middle. The CDR3 contains 12 residues. Germline CDR1 is DFQATT and CDR2 is SNEGSKA (reference sequence). This clonotype came up many times. With iRepertoire HTBI primers and Arm-PCR of CDR3 regions, TCR beta libraries were built. TCRdb re-derived calls from the multiplex PCR reads in MiXCR, one entry per CDR3 protein. The repertoire holds about 470,000 distinct CDR3 sequences, with around 21% as singletons.

This specimen consisted of peripheral blood mononuclear cells (PBMCs), obtained when the disease was refractory, from a patient treated with antithyroid drugs. The chain is built from TRBV20-1 and TRBJ1-2; tentatively, D is TRBD1 (5 bases). This sequence was found in a female donor with Graves disease. Written as DNA, the CDR3 is TGCAGTGCTAGTCCAGGGAACTATGGCTACACCTTC. Amino acid sequence: CSASPGNYGYTF.